The 7 T cell receptor beta chains presented below share a single source sample, sequenced in a study of long-term antiretroviral therapy in people with HIV. This was the immunoSEQ v3.0 assay at survey level. Using immunoSEQ multiplex PCR, the repertoire was profiled, and TCRdb retains in-frame clones only, with some absent. Of tens of thousands of clones in the sample, about 85% are singletons; the top ten hold 7% to 8%. This specimen consisted of unsorted PBMCs, obtained approximately 5 years before starting antiretroviral therapy. The receptors stem from a man aged 45-65 years with HIV.

The rearrangement uses TRBV15 and TRBJ2-7; D ambiguous. There are 13 residues in the CDR3. Germline V gene sequence: CDR1 LNHNV, CDR2 YYDKDF (reference sequence). The germline V and J ends were trimmed by 0 bases and 1 base, with 4 bases remaining between them. The CDR3 nucleotides are TGTGCCACCAGCAGAGACAGGTCCTACGAGCAGTACTTC. This translates into CATSRDRSYEQYF.

J is TRBJ1-1 and V is TRBV11-2; the match to TRBD1 covers 11 bases. The CDR3 has 16 amino acids. The V segment lost 5 bases and the J segment 0 bases; nucleotides outside the gene matches: 5. Germline V CDR1 and CDR2: SGHAT, FQNNGV. CDR3 bases: TGTGCCAGCAGCCAAGGGACAGGGGGTATGAACACTGAAGCTTTCTTT. Translating gives CASSQGTGGMNTEAFF.

This chain's CDR3 is CASRSDGTGSHQPQHF. CDR3 nucleotides: TGTGCCAGCAGATCTGACGGGACAGGGTCCCATCAGCCCCAGCATTTT. The chain couples TRBV2 to TRBJ1-5; 9 nucleotides align to TRBD1. The CDR3 runs 16 residues. The V and J ends lost 6 bases and 5 bases, in that order; junction bases with no gene match: 11. CDR1 SNHLY and CDR2 FYNNEI come from the germline V gene.

This clone was found a few times. J is TRBJ1-6 and V is TRBV19, with 8 positions matching TRBD1. The CDR3 is 13 amino acids. Germline assignment: CDR1 LNHDA and CDR2 SQIVND (reference sequence). V lost 8 bases, J lost 10 bases, and 7 bases stayed unmatched. The chain's CDR3 is CASSDRVRSPLHF. Written as DNA, the CDR3 is TGTGCCAGTTCGGACAGGGTGAGATCACCCCTCCACTTT.

This chain uses TRBV18 with TRBJ1-2; TRBD1 might be the D (5 bases). Between the trimmed V and J ends, which lost 1 base and 8 bases, there was a span of 17 bases. The germline V gene has CDR1 KGHSH and CDR2 LQKENI. The CDR3 extends over 15 amino acids. The CDR3 here is CASSPLDSLPGGYTF. The DNA for the CDR3 is TGTGCCAGCTCACCACTCGACAGCTTGCCCGGGGGCTACACCTTC. The whole variable domain, remainder taken from reference TRBV18 and TRBJ1-2, is NAGVMQNPRHLVRRRGQEARLRCSPMKGHSHVYWYRQLPEEGLKFMVYLQKENIIDESGMPKERFSAEFPKEGPSILRIQQVVRGDSAAYFCASSPLDSLPGGYTFGSGTRLTVV.

The chain links TRBV19 to TRBJ2-1; D is tentatively TRBD1 or TRBD2 (5 bases each). Germline lookup yields CDR1 LNHDA and CDR2 SQIVND (reference sequence). This CDR3 has 12 residues. V was clipped by 5 bases and J by 12 bases, with 14 bases between them. CDR3 sequence (DNA): TGTGCCAGTAGTCCCGGGACGCCGGTGCAGTTCTTC. This encodes CASSPGTPVQFF.

The table lists this clone with a count of one. The chain joins TRBV30 to TRBJ2-7; a possible D gene is TRBD2 (6 bases). V lost 1 base and J lost 3, with 16 bases in between. The length of the CDR3 is 15 residues. Germline CDR1 GTSNPN, CDR2 SVGIG (reference sequence). The DNA of the CDR3 is TGTGCCTGGAGTGCCCCCGGGCCCGGGGGCTACGAGCAGTACTTC. Translating it yields CAWSAPGPGGYEQYF. Complete variable domain (other parts from reference TRBV30 and TRBJ2-7): SQTIHQWPATLVQPVGSPLSLECTVEGTSNPNLYWYRQAAGRGLQLLFYSVGIGQISSEVPQNLSASRPQDRQFILSSKKLLLSDSGFYLCAWSAPGPGGYEQYFGPGTRLTVT.